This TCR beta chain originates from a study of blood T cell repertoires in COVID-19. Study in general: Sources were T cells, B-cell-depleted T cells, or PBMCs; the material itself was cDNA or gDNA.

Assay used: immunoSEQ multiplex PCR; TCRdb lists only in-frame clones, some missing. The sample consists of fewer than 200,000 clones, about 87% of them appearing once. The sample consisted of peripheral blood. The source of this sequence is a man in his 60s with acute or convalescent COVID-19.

This CDR3 reads CASSHYAGQGSGYTF. CDR3 in DNA: TGTGCCAGCAGCCATTATGCGGGACAGGGTTCCGGCTACACCTTC. The chain is built from TRBV27 and TRBJ1-2; 9 nucleotides agree with TRBD1. The CDR3 sequence is 15 residues long. V lost 6 bases to trimming and J lost 8 bases; unmatched junction nucleotides: 13. Germline lookup yields CDR1 MNHEY and CDR2 SMNVEV (reference sequence).